The 17 T cell receptor beta chains given below trace back to one sample, sequenced in a study of blood T cell repertoires in COVID-19. The data were produced by immunoSEQ multiplex PCR, yet TCRdb's version contains in-frame clones alone and is incomplete. The sample carries tens of thousands of clones, 75% to 90% recorded once. The sample taken for sequencing was peripheral blood. These receptors all stem from a man between 65 and 79 years old with acute or convalescent COVID-19.

The chain links TRBV6-6 to TRBJ1-3, with TRBD1 identical over 8 bases. The V gene's germline CDR1 is MNHNY and CDR2 SVGAGI (reference sequence). With 6 bases clipped from V and 2 bases from J, the junction kept 0 bases outside the gene matches. The length of the CDR3 is 13 residues. The DNA of the CDR3 is TGTGCCAGCAGACAGGGGGCTGGAAACACCATATATTTT. This sequence encodes CASRQGAGNTIYF.

The J gene is TRBJ2-7, the V gene TRBV2; D is ambiguous. Trimming took 4 bases from V and 0 from J, leaving 7 bases between them. The germline V gene encodes CDR1 SNHLY and CDR2 FYNNEI. CDR3 size: 13 residues. The CDR3: CASSARNSYEQYF. The CDR3, as DNA: TGTGCCAGCAGTGCGCGAAACTCCTACGAGCAGTACTTC.

The CDR3 DNA reads TGTGCCAGCAGTTACCCACACGATCAGCCCCAGCATTTT. Amino acid sequence: CASSYPHDQPQHF. This sequence joins TRBV6-6 and TRBJ1-5, with unresolved D. V was trimmed by 2 bases and J by 5 bases, leaving 7 bases between them. CDR3 length: 13 residues. Germline CDR1 and CDR2: MNHNY and SVGAGI (reference sequence).

This chain links TRBV18 with TRBJ2-3, with D uncertain. Trimming took 2 bases from V and 4 from J, leaving 7 bases between them. The CDR3 spans 13 residues. The germline CDR1 and CDR2 sequences are KGHSH and LQKENI. The CDR3 spells CASSPRTADTQYF. CDR3 coding DNA: TGTGCCAGCTCACCAAGAACAGCAGATACGCAGTATTTT.

V usage is TRBV28 and J usage is TRBJ2-1, with a possible D match to TRBD2 (7 bases). The ends were cut back, 6 bases at V and 7 bases at J, with 19 bases in the middle. The CDR3 contains 15 residues. Germline CDR1 and CDR2: MDHEN and SYDVKM. The CDR3 sequence: CASSQGGGLRNEQFF. The DNA of the CDR3 is TGTGCCAGCAGCCAAGGGGGGGGGTTGAGGAATGAGCAGTTCTTC.

The chain combines TRBV6-2 or TRBV6-3 with TRBJ2-7; 12 bases are a match to TRBD2. The germline V gene encodes CDR1 MNHEY and CDR2 SVGEGT. Unmatched junction bases numbered 13, after V lost 4 bases and J lost 9 bases. The CDR3 runs to 16 residues. The CDR3: CASSSLRLAGVIPQYF. Here the CDR3 DNA reads TGTGCCAGCAGTTCGCTCCGACTAGCGGGAGTGATTCCGCAGTACTTC.

A few counts support this clone. V gene TRBV6-5 combines with J gene TRBJ2-7, with D uncertain. Deletions cut 6 bases from V and 3 bases from J, with 9 bases between. The CDR3 consists of 12 residues. Germline V gene sequence: CDR1 MNHEY, CDR2 SVGAGI. The CDR3 bases are TGTGCCAGCAGATTAGCTTTCTACGAGCAGTACTTC. The encoded protein is CASRLAFYEQYF.

Here the CDR3 DNA reads TGTGCCAGAAGCTTAATACTAGCGGGCCTGACGAGCTCCTACAATGAGCAGTTCTTC. It is translated as CARSLILAGLTSSYNEQFF. This sequence joins TRBV7-5 and TRBJ2-1; no DNA check was done on the table's D call, TRBD2. TRBV7-5 counts as a pseudogene. There are 19 residues in the CDR3.

The chain carries TRBV11-3 and TRBJ1-1; the D is unclear. Germline V lookup: CDR1 SGHNT, CDR2 YENEEA. V was clipped by 4 bases and J by 3 bases, with 12 bases between them. This CDR3 comprises 14 residues. The CDR3 DNA reads TGTGCCAGCAGCTACTCACCCGGGGACACTGAAGCTTTCTTT. Translated, it gives CASSYSPGDTEAFF. The variable domain in full, completed from reference TRBV11-3 and TRBJ1-1, reads EAGVVQSPRYKIIEKKQPVAFWCNPISGHNTLYWYLQNLGQGPELLIRYENEEAVDDSQLPKDRFSAERLKGVDSTLKIQPAELGDSAVYLCASSYSPGDTEAFFGQGTRLTVV.

This chain uses TRBV6-2 or TRBV6-3 with TRBJ2-3, with 8 bases fitting TRBD1. This CDR3 contains 15 residues. The junction had 5 bases not matched to a gene; V was cut back by 3 bases and J by 3 bases. Germline-derived CDR1 and CDR2 are MNHEY and SVGEGT. The CDR3 nucleotides are TGTGCCAGCAGTTATTTGGACAGGGATACAGATACGCAGTATTTT. It specifies CASSYLDRDTDTQYF.

J is TRBJ2-5 and V is TRBV10-3; 9 bases agree with TRBD2. The CDR3 is made up of 16 amino acids. The V segment lost 0 bases and the J segment 1 base; nucleotides outside the gene matches: 3. Germline V gene lookup returns CDR1 ENHRY and CDR2 SYGVKD. DNA of the CDR3: TGTGCCATCAGTGAGTCGGGACTAGCTGCCCAAGAGACCCAGTACTTC. Protein sequence: CAISESGLAAQETQYF.

The rearrangement uses TRBV7-9 and TRBJ2-2; 8 positions match TRBD2. The trim removed 5 bases at V and 7 bases at J, leaving 12 bases unmatched. This CDR3 has 16 residues. Germline values: CDR1 SEHNR, CDR2 FQNEAQ (reference sequence). CDR3 region: CASSPPGLAGGGELFF. As DNA, the CDR3 is TGTGCCAGCAGCCCCCCCGGACTAGCTGGGGGCGGGGAGCTGTTTTTT.

The rearrangement uses TRBV10-3 and TRBJ2-7, with 13 positions matching TRBD2. V shed 4 bases and J 6 bases; nucleotides not matched to a gene: 12. The CDR3 covers 17 residues. Germline V gives CDR1 ENHRY, CDR2 SYGVKD. CDR3 protein: CAISAGTSGTLPLEQYF. CDR3 coding DNA: TGTGCCATCAGTGCCGGGACTAGCGGGACTCTACCCCTCGAGCAGTACTTC.

The chain uses TRBV9 and TRBJ2-1; no firm D call. Per germline, CDR1 SGDLS and CDR2 YYNGEE. There are 14 residues in the CDR3. Trimming took off 7 bases at V and 2 bases at J, with 13 bases between the two ends. CDR3 sequence: CASSLSGAYNEQFF. CDR3 coding DNA: TGTGCCAGCTCTCTCAGTGGAGCCTACAATGAGCAGTTCTTC.

This chain uses TRBV7-3 with TRBJ2-1; 10 nucleotides match TRBD2. V gave up 0 bases and J gave up 7 bases; unmatched junction bases: 3. CDR1 is SGHTA, CDR2 FQGTGA, per germline. The length of the CDR3 is 15 residues. The CDR3 reads CASSLTLAGVNEQFF. In DNA form, the CDR3 reads TGTGCCAGCAGCTTAACCCTAGCGGGAGTTAATGAGCAGTTCTTC.

The CDR3 sequence is CASSPAGGGYNEQFF. For the CDR3, the DNA is TGTGCCAGCTCCCCAGCGGGAGGGGGATACAATGAGCAGTTCTTC. This chain connects TRBV7-2 to TRBJ2-1; 10 nucleotides agree with TRBD2. CDR1 and CDR2 from the germline V gene are SGHTA and FQGNSA. This CDR3 is 15 amino acids long. Trimming took 8 bases from V and 4 from J; bases not matched to a gene: 8.

The chain recombines TRBV27 with TRBJ2-1; D ambiguous. The CDR3 totals 13 residues. V was pared by 6 bases and J by 4 bases, with 10 bases between. Germline V gene lookup returns CDR1 MNHEY and CDR2 SMNVEV (reference sequence). As DNA, the CDR3 is TGTGCCAGCAGCCCCCCCGGTTACAATGAGCAGTTCTTC. It translates to CASSPPGYNEQFF.